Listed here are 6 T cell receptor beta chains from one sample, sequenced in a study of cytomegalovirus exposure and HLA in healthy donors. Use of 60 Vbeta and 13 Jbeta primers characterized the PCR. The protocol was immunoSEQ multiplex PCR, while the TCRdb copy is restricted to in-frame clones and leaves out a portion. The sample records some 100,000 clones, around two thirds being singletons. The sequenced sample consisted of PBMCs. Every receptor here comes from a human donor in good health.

The CDR3 DNA is TGCAGCGTTGTAACGGGGATAGAGACCCAGTACTTC. Translated: CSVVTGIETQYF. The J gene is TRBJ2-5, the V gene TRBV29-1; D might be TRBD2 (5 bases). The CDR3 is 12 residues long. Per the germline V gene, CDR1 is SQVTM and CDR2 is ANQGSEA. The germline V and J ends were trimmed by 4 bases and 4 bases, with 10 bases remaining between them.

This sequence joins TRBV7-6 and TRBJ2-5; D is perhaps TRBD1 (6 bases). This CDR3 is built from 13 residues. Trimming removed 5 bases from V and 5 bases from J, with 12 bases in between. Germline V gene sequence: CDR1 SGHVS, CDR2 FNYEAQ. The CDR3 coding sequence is TGTGCCAGCAGCCTCGGACAGTCCGAGACCCAGTACTTC. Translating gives CASSLGQSETQYF.

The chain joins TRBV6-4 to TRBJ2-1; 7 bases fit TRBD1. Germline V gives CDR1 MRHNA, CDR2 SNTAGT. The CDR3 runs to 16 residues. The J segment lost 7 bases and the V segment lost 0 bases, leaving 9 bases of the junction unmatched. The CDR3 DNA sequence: TGTGCCAGCAGTGACTCAGCAGGGGGTAGCCCAAATGAGCAGTTCTTC. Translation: CASSDSAGGSPNEQFF.

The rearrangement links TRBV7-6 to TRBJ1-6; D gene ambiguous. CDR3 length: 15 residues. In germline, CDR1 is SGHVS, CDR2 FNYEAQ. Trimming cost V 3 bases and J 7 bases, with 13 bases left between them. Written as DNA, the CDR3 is TGTGCCAGCAGCTTGAGTCCGGGGAGGAATTCACCCCTCCACTTT. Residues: CASSLSPGRNSPLHF.

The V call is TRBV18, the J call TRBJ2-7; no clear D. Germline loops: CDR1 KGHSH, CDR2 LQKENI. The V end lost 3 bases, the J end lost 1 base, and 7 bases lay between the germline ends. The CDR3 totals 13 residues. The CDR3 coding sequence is TGTGCCAGCTCACCTGGTCGGTCCTACGAGCAGTACTTC. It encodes CASSPGRSYEQYF.

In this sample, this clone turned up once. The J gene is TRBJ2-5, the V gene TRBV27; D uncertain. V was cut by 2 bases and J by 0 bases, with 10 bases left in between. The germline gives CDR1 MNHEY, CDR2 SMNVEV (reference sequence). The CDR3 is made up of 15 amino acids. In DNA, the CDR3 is TGTGCCAGCAGTTTAGGCGGTCCGTACCAAGAGACCCAGTACTTC. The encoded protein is CASSLGGPYQETQYF.